The clone carrying this T cell receptor beta chain was seen only a few times. Patients aged 18 to 65 had newly diagnosed hyperthyroidism of under 2 months' duration. Germline values: CDR1 DFQATT, CDR2 SNEGSKA (reference sequence). With 3 bases removed from V and 0 bases from J, the gap between germline ends came to 8 bases. The CDR3 runs to 13 residues. This sample was included in a study of T cells in Graves' hyperthyroidism and ophthalmopathy. Amplified TCR beta CDR3 regions derived from RNA transcripts. The TCR CDR3 first-round RT-PCR relied on the HTBI primer set. TCRdb reprocessed the multiplex PCR reads with MiXCR, giving one entry per CDR3 protein. The data show fewer than 500,000 distinct CDR3 sequences, approximately 13% seen once.

The chain links TRBV20-1 to TRBJ1-1, with D unresolved. Sequencing was performed on blood. The sequence was obtained from a man younger than 45 with Graves' hyperthyroidism that later progressed to Graves' ophthalmopathy. The CDR3 sequence: CSASDSMNTEAFF. The CDR3, as DNA: TGCAGTGCTAGCGACTCAATGAACACTGAAGCTTTCTTT.